One sample yielded the 18 T cell receptor beta chains listed below, sequenced in a study of OX40 agonist ivuxolimab in advanced cancers. The repertoire was sequenced with immunoSEQ multiplex PCR; TCRdb's copy has only in-frame clones and lacks some. The sample holds around 61,000 clones; 92% are singletons and the top ten take approximately 23%. Sequenced here: CD4+ or CD8+ T cells sorted from blood, sampled in a trial of the OX40 agonist ivuxolimab. All receptors come from an adult with an advanced solid tumor such as melanoma, head and neck, liver or kidney cancer.

V usage is TRBV5-6 and J usage is TRBJ1-5; D is perhaps TRBD1 (6 bases). This CDR3 has 14 residues. V lost 0 bases and J 6 bases, leaving 10 bases between the germline ends. Germline CDR1 is SGHDT and CDR2 is YYEEEE. The CDR3 DNA reads TGTGCCAGCAGCTTGGGAGGGGGACTTCAGCCCCAGCATTTT. It encodes CASSLGGGLQPQHF.

This clone was picked up one time. The V gene is TRBV9, the J gene TRBJ2-3, with TRBD1 matching over 7 bases. The ends lost 4 bases at V and 0 bases at J; junction bases unmatched: 5. CDR1 SGDLS and CDR2 YYNGEE come from the germline V gene. The CDR3 has 15 amino acids. CDR3: CASSRRDSSTDTQYF. The CDR3 DNA sequence: TGTGCCAGCAGCCGCCGGGACAGTAGCACAGATACGCAGTATTTT.

This clone was counted once. This sequence joins TRBV11-2 and TRBJ2-1; TRBD2 matches 8 bases. Germline trimming cut 5 bases from V and 4 bases from J; bases unmatched to any gene: 10. The germline gives CDR1 SGHAT, CDR2 FQNNGV. This CDR3 has 16 residues. CDR3 nucleotides: TGTGCCAGCAGCATCCATGGTAGCGGGGTTTACAATGAGCAGTTCTTC. Translating gives CASSIHGSGVYNEQFF.

The chain employs TRBV27 and TRBJ1-4; no clear D gene. CDR3 length: 13 amino acids. Germline V gene lookup returns CDR1 MNHEY and CDR2 SMNVEV (reference sequence). The germline V and J ends were trimmed by 3 bases and 4 bases, with 6 bases remaining between them. The CDR3 region is CASSFIVNEKLFF. CDR3 bases: TGTGCCAGCAGTTTTATTGTTAATGAAAAACTGTTTTTT.

The V gene is TRBV5-4, the J gene TRBJ2-7; D is perhaps TRBD1 (6 bases). The CDR3 is made up of 15 amino acids. V lost 1 base and J 0 bases, leaving 11 bases between the germline ends. Per germline, CDR1 SGHNT and CDR2 YYREEE (reference sequence). For the CDR3, the DNA is TGTGCCAGCAGCTTGTGGGGGCTGGCCTCCTACGAGCAGTACTTC. It specifies CASSLWGLASYEQYF.

The chain couples TRBV7-9 to TRBJ2-5, with 8 bases fitting TRBD2. There are 14 residues in the CDR3. Trimming removed 5 bases from V and 1 base from J; junction bases left unmatched: 3. Germline V gene data show CDR1 as SEHNR and CDR2 as FQNEAQ (reference sequence). This chain's CDR3 is CASSHSGIQETQYF. Here the CDR3 DNA reads TGTGCCAGCAGCCATAGCGGGATCCAAGAGACCCAGTACTTC.

This rearrangement joins TRBV28 to TRBJ2-7; D ambiguous. Per the germline V gene, CDR1 is MDHEN and CDR2 is SYDVKM. Trimming pared 7 bases from V and 1 base from J, leaving 8 bases between. The CDR3 extends over 12 amino acids. As DNA, the CDR3 is TGTGCCAGCATGGGGATTTCCTACGAGCAGTACTTC. Its translation: CASMGISYEQYF.

V gene TRBV28 combines with J gene TRBJ1-6; D is unresolved. Germline V gene lookup returns CDR1 MDHEN and CDR2 SYDVKM. The CDR3 loop spans 11 amino acids. V lost 6 bases and J 10 bases, leaving 7 bases between the germline ends. The CDR3 sequence is CASSLDSPLHF. In nucleotides, the CDR3 is TGTGCCAGCAGCCTCGACTCACCCCTCCACTTT.

The gene calls are TRBV6-5 and TRBJ2-1; 8 nucleotides line up with TRBD2. The CDR3 is 15 residues long. V lost 2 bases, J lost 8 bases, and 8 bases stayed unmatched. Germline V gene data show CDR1 as MNHEY and CDR2 as SVGAGI. The DNA of the CDR3 is TGTGCCAGCAGTTACGGAGGACTAGCAGGCGATGAGCAGTTCTTC. It encodes CASSYGGLAGDEQFF.

V usage is TRBV6-5 and J usage is TRBJ1-4; 9 bases are shared with TRBD1. This CDR3 contains 15 residues. V shed 6 bases and J 14 bases; nucleotides not matched to a gene: 16. Germline CDR1 and CDR2: MNHEY and SVGAGI. CDR3 residues: CASSIRAGTGNELFF. CDR3 sequence (DNA): TGTGCCAGCAGCATCCGAGCCGGGACAGGGAACGAGCTGTTTTTT.

The V gene is TRBV5-1, the J gene TRBJ2-5; perhaps TRBD2 as D (6 bases). This CDR3 has 13 residues. Germline V CDR1 and CDR2: SGHRS, YFSETQ. V lost 3 bases and J 6 bases, leaving 12 bases between the germline ends. CDR3 residues: CASSWSGAQTQYF. CDR3 sequence (DNA): TGCGCCAGCAGCTGGTCGGGAGCCCAGACCCAGTACTTC.

The chain carries TRBV6-6 and TRBJ2-7; D might be TRBD1 or TRBD2, each matching 5 bases. Germline V gene sequence: CDR1 MNHNY, CDR2 SVGAGI (reference sequence). The CDR3 totals 14 residues. Trimming took 5 bases from V and 6 from J, leaving 17 bases between them. DNA for the CDR3: TGTGCCAGCAGTCCTACGAGGGGACCTCTCGAGCAGTACGTC. Protein product: CASSPTRGPLEQYV.

This chain connects TRBV25-1 to TRBJ2-5; D tentatively reads TRBD1 or TRBD2 (6 bases each). CDR3 size: 13 residues. Germline CDR1 is MGHDK and CDR2 is SYGVNS. The ends were cut back, 8 bases at V and 1 base at J, with 11 bases in the middle. CDR3 region: CASRGPIQETQYF. The CDR3, as DNA: TGTGCCAGCCGGGGGCCGATCCAAGAGACCCAGTACTTC.

This chain links TRBV2 with TRBJ2-5; TRBD1 might be the D (6 bases). The CDR3 length is 15 residues. Germline assignment: CDR1 SNHLY and CDR2 FYNNEI. Trimming removed 4 bases from V and 5 bases from J, with 17 bases in between. The CDR3 DNA reads TGTGCCAGCAGTGGGGCCGGGACATTCTGGGAGACCCAGTACTTC. This sequence encodes CASSGAGTFWETQYF.

The CDR3 bases are TGTGCCAGCAGCCTCCTTCGACTGGGGGTCGGGCAGCAGTTCTTC. Protein sequence: CASSLLRLGVGQQFF. The chain links TRBV11-3 to TRBJ2-1; D tentatively fits TRBD1 or TRBD2 (5 bases each). The CDR3 spans 15 residues. Trimming took off 5 bases at V and 11 bases at J, with 22 bases between the two ends. Per germline, CDR1 SGHNT and CDR2 YENEEA.

The rearrangement uses TRBV4-3 and TRBJ2-1, with TRBD2 identical over 8 bases. CDR3 size: 16 residues. The ends lost 1 base at V and 4 bases at J; junction bases unmatched: 6. Germline CDR1 and CDR2: LGHNA and YSLEER. The CDR3 DNA reads as TGCGCCAGCAGCCAAGGGAGTAGCGGGGTTTACAATGAGCAGTTCTTC. Translating it yields CASSQGSSGVYNEQFF.

The V and J genes are TRBV4-2 and TRBJ1-5; D not certain. Germline loops: CDR1 LGHNA, CDR2 YNFKEQ. There are 15 residues in the CDR3. V lost 4 bases, J lost 0 bases, and 10 bases lay in between. CDR3 sequence reads: CASSLGAGSNQPQHF. The DNA of the CDR3 is TGTGCCAGCAGCCTGGGCGCCGGTAGCAATCAGCCCCAGCATTTT.

The J gene is TRBJ2-3, the V gene TRBV11-2, with D unresolved. Germline CDR1 is SGHAT and CDR2 is FQNNGV. Between the trimmed V and J ends, which lost 3 bases and 2 bases, there was a span of 6 bases. The CDR3 extends over 13 amino acids. The CDR3 nucleotides read TGTGCCAGCAGCTTGTACTACACAGATACGCAGTATTTT. Its translation is CASSLYYTDTQYF.